This T cell receptor (beta chain) was sequenced for a study of blood T cells in healthy people across ages. Findings and limits, study-wide: TCR beta diversity, measured per million T cells, fell in a roughly linear way with age.

Only a few counts were recorded for this clonotype. The antigen remains unidentified. CDR1 is LGHNA, CDR2 YNFKEQ, per germline. The CDR3 spans 17 residues. The V end lost 4 bases, the J end lost 0 bases, and 17 bases lay between the germline ends. The authors ran a second PCR of roughly 6 to 12 cycles using a sample-barcoded 5' primer and a J-beta primer mix. Tags on each cDNA molecule came from a template-switch adaptor with 12 random nucleotides. MiXCR, applied by TCRdb to the 5' RACE reads, yields one record per CDR3 protein. The data hold roughly 1,500,000 distinct CDR3 sequences, with about 35% observed a single time.

This TCR was sampled from a woman in her 30s in good health. The chain is built from TRBV4-2 and TRBJ2-3; D may correspond to TRBD1 or TRBD2 (6 bases each). Sequences were obtained from blood. CDR3 sequence (DNA): TGTGCCAGCAGCCCACTCACCGGCGGGACAAGCACAGATACGCAGTATTTT. Its protein is CASSPLTGGTSTDTQYF.